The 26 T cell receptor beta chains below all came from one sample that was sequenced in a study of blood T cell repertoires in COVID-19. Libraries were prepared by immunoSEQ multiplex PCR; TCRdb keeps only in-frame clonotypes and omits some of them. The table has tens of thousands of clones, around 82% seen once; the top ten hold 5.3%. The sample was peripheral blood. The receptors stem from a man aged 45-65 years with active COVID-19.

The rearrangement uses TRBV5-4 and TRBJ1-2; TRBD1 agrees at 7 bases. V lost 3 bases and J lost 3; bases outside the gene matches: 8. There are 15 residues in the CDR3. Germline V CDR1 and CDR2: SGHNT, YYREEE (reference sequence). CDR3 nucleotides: TGTGCCAGCAGCTCGGCAACCGGGACAGACTATGGCTACACCTTC. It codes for CASSSATGTDYGYTF.

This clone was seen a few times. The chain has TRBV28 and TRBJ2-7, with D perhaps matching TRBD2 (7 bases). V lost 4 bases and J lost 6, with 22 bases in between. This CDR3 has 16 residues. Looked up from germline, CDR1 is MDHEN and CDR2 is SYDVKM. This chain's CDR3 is CASSSHSVGGQGEQYF. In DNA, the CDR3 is TGTGCCAGCAGTTCTCATTCTGTCGGGGGGCAGGGCGAGCAGTACTTC.

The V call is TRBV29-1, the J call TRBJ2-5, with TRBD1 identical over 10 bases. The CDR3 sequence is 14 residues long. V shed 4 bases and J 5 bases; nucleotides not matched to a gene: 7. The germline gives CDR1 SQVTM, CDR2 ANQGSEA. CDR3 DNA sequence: TGCAGCGTTGTAAAGGGGACAGGGGAGGAGACCCAGTACTTC. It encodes CSVVKGTGEETQYF.

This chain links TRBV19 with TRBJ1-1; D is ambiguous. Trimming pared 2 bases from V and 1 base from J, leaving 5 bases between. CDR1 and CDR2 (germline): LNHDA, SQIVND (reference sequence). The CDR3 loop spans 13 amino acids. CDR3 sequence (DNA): TGTGCCAGTAGTATACGGTGGAACACTGAAGCTTTCTTT. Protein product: CASSIRWNTEAFF.

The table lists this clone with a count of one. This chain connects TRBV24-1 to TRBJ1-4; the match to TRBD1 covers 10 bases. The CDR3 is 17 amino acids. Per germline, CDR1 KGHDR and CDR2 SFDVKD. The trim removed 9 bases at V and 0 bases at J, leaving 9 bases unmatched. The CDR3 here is CATGSGQGTSTNEKLFF. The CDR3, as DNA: TGTGCCACCGGCTCGGGACAGGGGACATCAACTAATGAAAAACTGTTTTTT.

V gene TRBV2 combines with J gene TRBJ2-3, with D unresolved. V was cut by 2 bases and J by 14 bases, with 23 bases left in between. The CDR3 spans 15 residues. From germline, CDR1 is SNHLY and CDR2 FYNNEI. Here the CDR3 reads CASSETPSRVSGWYF. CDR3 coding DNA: TGTGCCAGCAGTGAAACCCCATCGCGTGTCTCCGGGTGGTATTTT.

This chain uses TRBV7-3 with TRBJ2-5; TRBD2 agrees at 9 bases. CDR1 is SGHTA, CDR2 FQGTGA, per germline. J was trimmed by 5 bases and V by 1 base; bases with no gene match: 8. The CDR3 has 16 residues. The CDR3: CASSLNGGRALETQYF. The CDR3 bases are TGTGCCAGCAGCTTAAACGGCGGGAGGGCCCTGGAGACCCAGTACTTC.

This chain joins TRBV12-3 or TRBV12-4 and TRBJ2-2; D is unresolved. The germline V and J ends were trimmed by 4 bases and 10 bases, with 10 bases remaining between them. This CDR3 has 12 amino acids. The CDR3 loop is CASSSTQVELFF. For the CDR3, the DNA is TGTGCCAGCAGTTCAACCCAGGTGGAGCTGTTTTTT.

The CDR3 region is CASSRGGYTEAFF. The CDR3 coding sequence is TGTGCCAGCAGCCGGGGAGGGTACACTGAAGCTTTCTTT. The chain has TRBV11-3 and TRBJ1-1; D gene uncertain. Between the trimmed V and J ends, which lost 5 bases and 3 bases, there was a span of 10 bases. Germline loops: CDR1 SGHNT, CDR2 YENEEA. The CDR3 spans 13 residues.

In DNA, the CDR3 is TGTGCCAGCAGCCCCTTAGACAAGAGAAGCACAGATACGCAGTATTTT. Its protein product is CASSPLDKRSTDTQYF. This chain connects TRBV14 to TRBJ2-3; D is unclear. The length of the CDR3 is 16 residues. CDR1 SGHDN and CDR2 FVKESK come from the germline V gene. V shed 4 bases and J shed 0 bases, with 14 bases lying between them.

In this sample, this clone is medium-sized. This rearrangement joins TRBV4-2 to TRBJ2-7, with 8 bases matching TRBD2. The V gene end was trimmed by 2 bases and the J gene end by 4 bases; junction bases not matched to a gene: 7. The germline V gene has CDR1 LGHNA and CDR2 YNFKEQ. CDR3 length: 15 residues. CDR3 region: CASSQRDGGAYEQYF. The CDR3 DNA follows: TGTGCCAGCAGCCAAAGGGACGGGGGGGCTTACGAGCAGTACTTC.

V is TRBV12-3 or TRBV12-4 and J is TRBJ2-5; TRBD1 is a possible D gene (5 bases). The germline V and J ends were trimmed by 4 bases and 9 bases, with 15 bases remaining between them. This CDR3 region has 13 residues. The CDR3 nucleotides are TGTGCCAGCAGTTCACAGGCAAGGATACCCCAGTACTTC. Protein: CASSSQARIPQYF.

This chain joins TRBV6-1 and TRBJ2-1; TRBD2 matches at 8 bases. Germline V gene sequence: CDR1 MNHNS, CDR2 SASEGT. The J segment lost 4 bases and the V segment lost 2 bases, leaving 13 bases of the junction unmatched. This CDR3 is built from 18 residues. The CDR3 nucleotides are TGTGCCAGCAGTGAAAGGACGGGGGGGGCTAGCGGTTACAATGAGCAGTTCTTC. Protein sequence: CASSERTGGASGYNEQFF.

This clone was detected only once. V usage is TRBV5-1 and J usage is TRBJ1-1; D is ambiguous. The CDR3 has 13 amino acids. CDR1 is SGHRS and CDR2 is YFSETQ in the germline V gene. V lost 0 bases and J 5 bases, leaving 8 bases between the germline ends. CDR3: CASSLGSQTEAFF. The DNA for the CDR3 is TGCGCCAGCAGCTTGGGCAGTCAAACTGAAGCTTTCTTT. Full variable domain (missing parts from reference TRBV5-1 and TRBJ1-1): KAGVTQTPRYLIKTRGQQVTLSCSPISGHRSVSWYQQTPGQGLQFLFEYFSETQRNKGNFPGRFSGRQFSNSRSEMNVSTLELGDSALYLCASSLGSQTEAFFGQGTRLTVV.

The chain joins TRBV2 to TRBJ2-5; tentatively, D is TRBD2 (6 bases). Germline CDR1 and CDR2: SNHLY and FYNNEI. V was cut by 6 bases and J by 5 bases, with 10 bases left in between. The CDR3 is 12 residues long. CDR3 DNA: TGTGCCAGCAGGGGGGGAGGTGAGACCCAGTACTTC. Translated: CASRGGGETQYF.

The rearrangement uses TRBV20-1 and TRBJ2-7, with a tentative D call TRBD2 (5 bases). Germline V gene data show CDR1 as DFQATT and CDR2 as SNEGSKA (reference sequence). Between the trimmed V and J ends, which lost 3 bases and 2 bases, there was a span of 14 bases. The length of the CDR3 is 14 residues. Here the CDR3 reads CSASARGTTYEQYF. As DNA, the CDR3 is TGCAGTGCTAGTGCACGGGGTACCACCTACGAGCAGTACTTC.

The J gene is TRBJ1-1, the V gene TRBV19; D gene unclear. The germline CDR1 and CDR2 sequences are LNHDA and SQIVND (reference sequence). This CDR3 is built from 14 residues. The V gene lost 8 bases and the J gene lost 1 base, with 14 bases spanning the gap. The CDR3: CASWLLGRNTEAFF. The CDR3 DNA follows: TGTGCCAGTTGGCTTTTGGGCAGGAACACTGAAGCTTTCTTT. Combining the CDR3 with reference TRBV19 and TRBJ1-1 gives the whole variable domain DGGITQSPKYLFRKEGQNVTLSCEQNLNHDAMYWYRQDPGQGLRLIYYSQIVNDFQKGDIAEGYSVSREKKESFPLTVTSAQKNPTAFYLCASWLLGRNTEAFFGQGTRLTVV.

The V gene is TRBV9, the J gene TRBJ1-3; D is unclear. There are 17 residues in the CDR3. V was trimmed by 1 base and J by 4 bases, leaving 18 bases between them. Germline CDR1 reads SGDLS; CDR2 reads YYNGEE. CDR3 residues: CASSVPPERASGNTIYF. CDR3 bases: TGTGCCAGCAGCGTACCACCCGAGAGGGCCTCGGGAAACACCATATATTTT.

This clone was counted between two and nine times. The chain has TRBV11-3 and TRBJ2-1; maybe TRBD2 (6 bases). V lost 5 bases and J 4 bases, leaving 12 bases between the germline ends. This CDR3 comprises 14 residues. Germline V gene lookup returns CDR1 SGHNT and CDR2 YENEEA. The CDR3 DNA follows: TGTGCCAGCAGCCGGGATAGCGGATACAATGAGCAGTTCTTC. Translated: CASSRDSGYNEQFF.

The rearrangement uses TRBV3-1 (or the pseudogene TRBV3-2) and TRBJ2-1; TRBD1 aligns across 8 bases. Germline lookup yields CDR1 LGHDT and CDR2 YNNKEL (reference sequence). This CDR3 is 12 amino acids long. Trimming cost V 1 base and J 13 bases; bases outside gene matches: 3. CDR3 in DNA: TGTGCCAGCAGCCAAGTACAGGGGGGTCAGTTCTTC. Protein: CASSQVQGGQFF.

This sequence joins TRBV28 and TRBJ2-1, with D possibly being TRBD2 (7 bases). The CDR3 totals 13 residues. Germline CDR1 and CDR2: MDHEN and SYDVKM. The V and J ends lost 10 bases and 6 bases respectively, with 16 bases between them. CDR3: CATLGGLFNEQFF. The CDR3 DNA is TGTGCCACCCTCGGGGGGCTCTTCAATGAGCAGTTCTTC.

CDR3 bases: TGTGCCAGCAGGAGTGAGGGATCGGGGACAGATACGCAGTATTTT. Translation gives CASRSEGSGTDTQYF. V usage is TRBV6-5 and J usage is TRBJ2-3; perhaps TRBD2 as D (5 bases). CDR1 and CDR2 (germline): MNHEY, SVGAGI. CDR3 size: 15 residues. Between the trimmed V and J ends, which lost 6 bases and 3 bases, there was a span of 16 bases.

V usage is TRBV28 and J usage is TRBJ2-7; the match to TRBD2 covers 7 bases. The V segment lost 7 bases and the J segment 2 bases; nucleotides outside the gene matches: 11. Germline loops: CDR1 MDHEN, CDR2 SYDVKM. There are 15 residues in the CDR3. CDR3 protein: CASTPLSSGAYEQYF. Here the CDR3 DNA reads TGTGCCAGCACACCCCTCTCCAGCGGGGCCTACGAGCAGTACTTC. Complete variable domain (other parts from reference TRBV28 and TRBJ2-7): DVKVTQSSRYLVKRTGEKVFLECVQDMDHENMFWYRQDPGLGLRLIYFSYDVKMKEKGDIPEGYSVSREKKERFSLILESASTNQTSMYLCASTPLSSGAYEQYFGPGTRLTVT.

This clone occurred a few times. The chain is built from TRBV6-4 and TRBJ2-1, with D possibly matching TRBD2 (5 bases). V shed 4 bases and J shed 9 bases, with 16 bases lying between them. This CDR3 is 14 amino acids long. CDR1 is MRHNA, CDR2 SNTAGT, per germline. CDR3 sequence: CASSVESGGGEQFF. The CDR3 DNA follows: TGTGCCAGCAGTGTAGAATCTGGAGGAGGTGAGCAGTTCTTC.

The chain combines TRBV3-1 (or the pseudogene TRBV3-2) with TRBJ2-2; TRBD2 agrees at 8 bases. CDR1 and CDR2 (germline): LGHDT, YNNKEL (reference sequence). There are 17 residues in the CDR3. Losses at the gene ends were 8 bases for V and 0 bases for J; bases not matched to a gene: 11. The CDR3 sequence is CASRGERGRANTGELFF. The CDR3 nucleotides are TGTGCCAGCCGCGGGGAGCGGGGGAGGGCGAACACCGGGGAGCTGTTTTTT.

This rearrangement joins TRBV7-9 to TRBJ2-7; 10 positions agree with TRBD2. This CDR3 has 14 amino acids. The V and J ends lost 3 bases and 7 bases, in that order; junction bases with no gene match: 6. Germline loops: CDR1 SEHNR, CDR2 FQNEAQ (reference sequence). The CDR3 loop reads CASSFKREGLEQYF. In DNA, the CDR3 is TGTGCCAGCAGCTTCAAGCGGGAGGGCCTTGAGCAGTACTTC.